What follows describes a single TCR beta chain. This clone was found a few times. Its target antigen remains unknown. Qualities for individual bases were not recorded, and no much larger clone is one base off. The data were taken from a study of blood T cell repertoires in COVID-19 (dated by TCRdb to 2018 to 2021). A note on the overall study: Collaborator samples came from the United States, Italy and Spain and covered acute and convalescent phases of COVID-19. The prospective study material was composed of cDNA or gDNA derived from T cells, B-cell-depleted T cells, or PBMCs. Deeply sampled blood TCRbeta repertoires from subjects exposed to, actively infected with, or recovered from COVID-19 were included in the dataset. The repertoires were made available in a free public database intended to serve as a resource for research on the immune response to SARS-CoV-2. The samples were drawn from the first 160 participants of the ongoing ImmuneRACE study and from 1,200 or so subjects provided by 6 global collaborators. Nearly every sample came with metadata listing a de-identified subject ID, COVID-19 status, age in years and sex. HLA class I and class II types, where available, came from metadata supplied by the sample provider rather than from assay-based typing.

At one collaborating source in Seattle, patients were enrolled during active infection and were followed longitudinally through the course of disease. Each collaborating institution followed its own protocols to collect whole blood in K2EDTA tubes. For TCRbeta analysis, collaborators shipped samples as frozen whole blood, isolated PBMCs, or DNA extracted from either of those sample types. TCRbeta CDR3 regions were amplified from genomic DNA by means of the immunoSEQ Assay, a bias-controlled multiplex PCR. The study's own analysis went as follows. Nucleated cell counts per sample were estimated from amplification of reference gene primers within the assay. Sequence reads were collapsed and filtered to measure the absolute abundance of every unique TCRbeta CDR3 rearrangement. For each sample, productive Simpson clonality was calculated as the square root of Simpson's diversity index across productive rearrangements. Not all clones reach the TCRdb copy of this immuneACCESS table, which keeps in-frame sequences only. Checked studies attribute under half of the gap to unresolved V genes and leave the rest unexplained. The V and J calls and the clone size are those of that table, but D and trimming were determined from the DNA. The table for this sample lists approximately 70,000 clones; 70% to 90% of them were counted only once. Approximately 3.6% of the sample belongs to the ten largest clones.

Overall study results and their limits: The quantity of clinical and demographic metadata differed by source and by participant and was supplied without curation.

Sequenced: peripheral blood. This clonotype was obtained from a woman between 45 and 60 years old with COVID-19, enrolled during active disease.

The CDR3 region reads CAWSVNSKYEQYF. The nucleotide sequence is TGTGCCTGGAGTGTCAATAGCAAGTACGAGCAGTACTTC. Recombination linked TRBV30 to TRBJ2-7; no confident D gene assignment can be made. The trim is 0 bases for V and 4 bases for J, with a gap of 10 bases between the germline ends. According to the germline V gene (reference sequence), CDR1 reads GTSNPN and CDR2 reads SVGIG. Counted from cysteine to phenylalanine, this CDR3 has 13 amino acids. CDR3 DNA only is kept here, 39 bases in frame from base 1.